The clone carrying this T cell receptor beta chain has a handful of counts. Its antigen is still unknown. Samples each yielded at least 5.5 micrograms of total RNA. These data are taken from a study of blood T cells in healthy people across ages. Findings and caveats of the study: No one knew whether donors had CMV, which possibly confounded expanded clonotype changes. Naive CD4+ cell counts and diversity both ran higher in long-lived than in aged donors.

A sample-barcoded 5' primer and a J-beta primer mix were used in a second PCR of roughly 6 to 11 cycles. From the 5' RACE reads, TCRdb called clonotypes with MiXCR, one entry per CDR3 protein. The sample consists of fewer than 900,000 distinct CDR3 sequences, roughly 40% of them appearing once. The CDR3 totals 14 residues. The V end lost 0 bases, the J end lost 2 bases, and 5 bases lay between the germline ends. Germline CDR1 ENHRY, CDR2 SYGVKD. This receptor was identified in a man aged 18 to 30 in good health. Sample: blood. This rearrangement joins TRBV10-3 to TRBJ1-5; D gene unclear. Written as DNA, the CDR3 is TGTGCCATCAGTGAGTCTGGGGGCAATCAGCCCCAGCATTTT. This encodes CAISESGGNQPQHF.